These 17 T cell receptor beta chains came from one sample sequenced in a study of T cell responses to AZD1222 COVID-19 vaccine (TCRdb year 2021). Library creation used the immunoSEQ multiplex PCR assay. TCRdb stores this immuneACCESS table with in-frame sequences only. Part of the clones is absent; in the studies checked, under half of the shortfall reflects unresolved V genes, and no reason is known for the rest. The sample table records roughly 130,000 clones; around 94% of these occur just once. The top ten clonotypes cover roughly 6.6% of the sample. Reading the label with the study, this specimen's time point is: baseline before first vaccination. The source was peripheral blood, collected on day 0 of AZD1222 vaccination. These receptors came from an adult in good health.

This chain links TRBV28 with TRBJ1-5, with D possibly TRBD1 on 6 matching bases. Germline lookup yields CDR1 MDHEN and CDR2 SYDVKM. This CDR3 spans 16 amino acids. V lost 5 bases to trimming and J lost 2 bases, with 16 bases between them. This chain's CDR3 is CASSPLTGFGNQPQHF. CDR3 in DNA: TGTGCCAGCAGTCCGTTGACAGGCTTTGGCAATCAGCCCCAGCATTTT.

The J gene is TRBJ2-1, the V gene TRBV30; 8 positions match TRBD2. V was clipped by 2 bases and J by 0 bases; unmatched bases: 15. The length of the CDR3 is 19 residues. Looked up from germline, CDR1 is GTSNPN and CDR2 is SVGIG (reference sequence). CDR3 DNA: TGTGCCTGGAGTCAATCGCTATGGAGTAGCGGGGACTCCTACAATGAGCAGTTCTTC. Translating it yields CAWSQSLWSSGDSYNEQFF.

The chain links TRBV7-9 to TRBJ2-3; unclear D gene. Trimming removed 5 bases from V and 9 bases from J, with 15 bases in between. The germline CDR1 and CDR2 sequences are SEHNR and FQNEAQ (reference sequence). This CDR3 comprises 13 residues. The CDR3 DNA follows: TGTGCCAGCAGCCCACTATCCCCCCACACGCAGTATTTT. It is translated as CASSPLSPHTQYF. The full variable domain, in which reference TRBV7-9 and TRBJ2-3 provide the parts outside the CDR3, is DTGVSQNPRHKITKRGQNVTFRCDPISEHNRLYWYRQTLGQGPEFLTYFQNEAQLEKSRLLSDRFSAERPKGSFSTLEIQRTEQGDSAMYLCASSPLSPHTQYFGPGTRLTVL.

This chain links TRBV6-5 with TRBJ1-4; the match to TRBD1 covers 9 bases. Germline V gene sequence: CDR1 MNHEY, CDR2 SVGAGI. The CDR3 is 14 residues long. The V gene end was trimmed by 6 bases and the J gene end by 7 bases; junction bases not matched to a gene: 6. In DNA, the CDR3 is TGTGCCAGCAGCCTCGACAGGGGGTTTGAAAAACTGTTTTTT. Encoded protein: CASSLDRGFEKLFF.

The chain employs TRBV6-5 and TRBJ1-2, with a weak D call TRBD1 (5 bases). V was clipped by 11 bases and J by 2 bases, with 9 bases between them. This CDR3 region has 11 residues. From germline, CDR1 is MNHEY and CDR2 SVGAGI. This CDR3 reads CAVQDNYGYTF. In DNA form, the CDR3 reads TGTGCCGTACAGGACAACTATGGCTACACCTTC.

The chain joins TRBV4-2 to TRBJ1-1, with D perhaps TRBD1 (6 bases). Trimming stripped 8 bases from V and 0 bases from J, with 10 bases between. Germline V gene lookup returns CDR1 LGHNA and CDR2 YNFKEQ. The CDR3 extends over 13 amino acids. In nucleotides, the CDR3 is TGTGCCAGCGGCGGGACATTGAACACTGAAGCTTTCTTT. Translated, it gives CASGGTLNTEAFF.

The rearrangement links TRBV5-8 to TRBJ1-2; D unclear. Germline CDR1 reads SGHTS; CDR2 reads YDEGEE. V shed 0 bases and J shed 4 bases, with 13 bases lying between them. The CDR3 covers 15 residues. The CDR3 protein is CASSLEPGSSYGYTF. CDR3 DNA: TGTGCCAGCAGCTTGGAGCCAGGTTCCTCCTATGGCTACACCTTC.

V gene TRBV5-1 combines with J gene TRBJ1-1, with a weak D call TRBD1 (6 bases). Looked up from germline, CDR1 is SGHRS and CDR2 is YFSETQ. This CDR3 spans 14 amino acids. Between the trimmed V and J ends, which lost 7 bases and 1 base, there was a span of 14 bases. The CDR3 here is CASRTQGQNTEAFF. The CDR3 bases are TGCGCCAGCCGAACTCAGGGGCAGAACACTGAAGCTTTCTTT.

The rearrangement joins TRBV14 to TRBJ2-7; D not certain. The CDR3 covers 15 residues. CDR1 SGHDN and CDR2 FVKESK come from the germline V gene. Trimming stripped 4 bases from V and 2 bases from J, with 15 bases between. The CDR3 loop reads CASSPSSRYTYEQYF. The CDR3 nucleotides are TGTGCCAGCAGCCCGAGTAGCAGGTATACCTACGAGCAGTACTTC.

The rearrangement uses TRBV6-5 and TRBJ2-1; perhaps D is TRBD1 or TRBD2 (5 bases each). Germline assignment: CDR1 MNHEY and CDR2 SVGAGI. Trimming cost V 2 bases and J 1 base, with 12 bases left between them. CDR3 length: 16 residues. The DNA of the CDR3 is TGTGCCAGCAGTTACGAGGGGCTAGGGTCCTACAATGAGCAGTTCTTC. Its translation is CASSYEGLGSYNEQFF.

This clone appeared once. The chain joins TRBV10-3 to TRBJ1-6; the D gene is possibly TRBD1 (6 bases). CDR3 length: 15 residues. CDR1 ENHRY and CDR2 SYGVKD come from the germline V gene. Trimming shortened V by 3 bases and J by 9 bases, and 15 bases separated the two germline ends. CDR3 residues: CAISDGTGYASPLHF. As DNA, the CDR3 is TGTGCCATCAGTGATGGAACAGGGTATGCTTCACCCCTCCACTTT.

This clone is a singleton in its sample. This sequence joins TRBV30 and TRBJ2-7; the D is unclear. Trimming cost V 3 bases and J 4 bases, with 10 bases left between them. Germline CDR1 reads GTSNPN; CDR2 reads SVGIG (reference sequence). The CDR3 extends over 12 amino acids. The CDR3 coding sequence is TGTGCCTGGAGCACGCTATCTTACGAGCAGTACTTC. Protein: CAWSTLSYEQYF. Full variable domain (rest looked up from reference TRBV30 and TRBJ2-7): SQTIHQWPATLVQPVGSPLSLECTVEGTSNPNLYWYRQAAGRGLQLLFYSVGIGQISSEVPQNLSASRPQDRQFILSSKKLLLSDSGFYLCAWSTLSYEQYFGPGTRLTVT.

The rearrangement uses TRBV5-4 and TRBJ2-4; 8 bases are a match to TRBD2. Germline trimming cut 4 bases from V and 0 bases from J; bases unmatched to any gene: 6. Germline V lookup: CDR1 SGHNT, CDR2 YYREEE (reference sequence). CDR3 length: 16 amino acids. This CDR3 is CASSPAGGSAKNIQYF. The CDR3 nucleotides are TGTGCCAGCAGCCCCGCGGGGGGTTCAGCCAAAAACATTCAGTACTTC.

This chain uses TRBV4-1 with TRBJ2-3, with a weak D call TRBD2 (5 bases). This CDR3 has 16 amino acids. Germline lookup yields CDR1 MGHRA and CDR2 YSYEKL. Deletions cut 4 bases from V and 0 bases from J, with 14 bases between. The CDR3 nucleotides are TGCGCCAGCAGCCCCCAGAGACTAACAAGCACAGATACGCAGTATTTT. Translation: CASSPQRLTSTDTQYF.

The chain combines TRBV28 with TRBJ1-2; 8 nucleotides line up with TRBD1. Germline V gives CDR1 MDHEN, CDR2 SYDVKM. The V segment lost 4 bases and the J segment 8 bases; nucleotides outside the gene matches: 6. The CDR3 runs 13 residues. CDR3 coding DNA: TGTGCCAGCAGTTCCCAGACAGGGGTAGGCTACACCTTC. This encodes CASSSQTGVGYTF.

This clone was seen a single time. This chain links TRBV11-2 with TRBJ1-2; D possibly corresponds to TRBD1 (5 bases). The CDR3 covers 17 residues. Germline V gene lookup returns CDR1 SGHAT and CDR2 FQNNGV. The V end was cut by 1 base, the J end by 8 bases, with 23 bases between. In nucleotides, the CDR3 is TGTGCCAGCAGCTTAGCCCCCTCGGGGGGGATAGTTGGAGGCTACACCTTC. This encodes CASSLAPSGGIVGGYTF.

The chain combines TRBV21-1 with TRBJ1-5. TRBV21-1 is a pseudogene segment. This CDR3 spans 16 amino acids. The chain's CDR3 is CASSKDWKRVGQPQHF. CDR3 sequence (DNA): TGTGCCAGCAGCAAAGATTGGAAGAGGGTGGGTCAGCCCCAGCATTTT.